A selection of T cell receptor beta chains follows, all from one sample in a study of blood T cell repertoires in COVID-19. TCRdb's table, derived via immunoSEQ multiplex PCR, lists solely in-frame clones and lacks some. The table has around 300,000 clones, roughly nine tenths seen once. Sequenced material: PBMCs or T cells enriched from blood (not recorded which). These receptor sequences come from a woman aged 18-29 years who had recovered from COVID-19. Both conserved end residues are part of each CDR3. D genes are given only for firm matches. Some rows have no size entry. The others give once, few or many, or a class for an expanded clone.

>TRBD2|TRBV5-6|.|TRBJ2-1|15
TGTGCCAGCAGCGCCGGGACTAGCGGCTTCAATGAGCAGTTCTTC
CASSAGTSGFNEQFF
>TRBD1|TRBV9|.|TRBJ2-1|17
TGTGCCAGCAGCGTAGCGGGACAGGGGGTCGGATACAATGAGCAGTTCTTC
CASSVAGQGVGYNEQFF
>TRBD1|TRBV18|.|TRBJ2-7|14
TGTGCCAGCTCAACAGGGGGCACTCGTTACGAGCAGTACTTC
CASSTGGTRYEQYF
>.|TRBV5-1|.|TRBJ2-7|17
TGCGCCAGCAGCTTGGCCGTGTTTGCGCAGGGGCCGCGGGAGCAGTACTTC
CASSLAVFAQGPREQYF
>.|TRBV19|once|TRBJ2-1|17
TGTGCCAGTAGTATACTGCGAGGGCAGGGGATGGACAATGAGCAGTTCTTC
CASSILRGQGMDNEQFF
>.|TRBV6-6|.|TRBJ1-5|16
TGTGCCAGCAGTTTCGTTGAGAAAAATGGTGATCAGCCCCAGCATTTT
CASSFVEKNGDQPQHF
>TRBD1|TRBV7-9|.|TRBJ1-6|12
TGTGCCAGCAGCTCTTCAGGGGGGCCCCTCCACTTT
CASSSSGGPLHF
>TRBD1|TRBV28|once|TRBJ2-5|14
TGTGCCAGCAGCCCTGTGACAGGGGGAGAGACCCAGTACTTC
CASSPVTGGETQYF
>TRBD2|TRBV19|.|TRBJ2-5|13
TGTGCCAGCCGACTAGCGGGAGGAGAATCCCAGTACTTC
CASRLAGGESQYF
>TRBD1|TRBV18|few|TRBJ1-2|15
TGTGCCAGCTCACCAGAGGGGACAGGGGCCTATGGCTACACCTTC
CASSPEGTGAYGYTF
>TRBD2|TRBV7-8|.|TRBJ2-1|13
TGTGCCAGCAGTTTCGGGGGGGTCAGGGAGCAGTTCTTC
CASSFGGVREQFF
>.|TRBV7-8|.|TRBJ1-2|15
TGTGCCAGCAGCCCCCTCCTACCGGGACTGCGGGGCTACACCTTC
CASSPLLPGLRGYTF
>.|TRBV20-1|.|TRBJ2-3|15
TGCAGTGCTAGTCCGCGGCGGGAAGGCACAGATACGCAGTATTTT
CSASPRREGTDTQYF
>TRBD1|TRBV6-6|few|TRBJ1-5|15
TGTGCCAGCACTATAGGGGGCCATAGCAATCAGCCCCAGCATTTT
CASTIGGHSNQPQHF
>.|TRBV7-9|.|TRBJ2-7|15
TGTGCCAGCAGCTTAGTGTTGGGCGGACAGTCCGAGCAGTACTTC
CASSLVLGGQSEQYF
>TRBD1|TRBV23-1|.|TRBJ1-1|16
TGCGCCAGCTTAAAAATGGACAGGACCATGAACACTGAAGCTTTCTTT
CASLKMDRTMNTEAFF
>.|TRBV6-2/TRBV6-3|.|TRBJ1-2|16
TGTGCCAGCAGTTTCCCCGTGGGGGGGCGACGAGGTGGCTACACCTTC
CASSFPVGGRRGGYTF
>TRBD2|TRBV5-5|.|TRBJ2-1|15
TGTGCCAGCAGCTTACTAGCGGGAAATTACAATGAGCAGTTCTTC
CASSLLAGNYNEQFF
>.|TRBV14|.|TRBJ2-5|13
TGTGCCAGCAGCCAGGGGCTCCAAGAGACCCAGTACTTC
CASSQGLQETQYF
>.|TRBV10-1|.|TRBJ2-2|14
TGCGCCAGCAGTGGGACTAGGGGGGTCGGGGAGCTGTTTTTT
CASSGTRGVGELFF
>.|TRBV7-9|.|TRBJ2-1|12
TGTGCCAGCAGCCAGGACTGGAATGAGCAGTTCTTC
CASSQDWNEQFF
>TRBD1|TRBV7-2|once|TRBJ1-1|17
TGTGCCAGCAGCTGGGGACAGGGGATTTCGGGGTACACTGAAGCTTTCTTT
CASSWGQGISGYTEAFF
>TRBD1|TRBV7-9|.|TRBJ1-1|13
TGTGCCAGCAGCTCCGGCGGACAGGGTGAAGCTTTCTTT
CASSSGGQGEAFF
>TRBD1|TRBV24-1|.|TRBJ2-1|14
TGTGCCACCAGTGACCGGACAGGGGGAGATGAGCAGTTCTTC
CATSDRTGGDEQFF
>TRBD1|TRBV3-1/TRBV3-2|once|TRBJ1-1|18
TGTGCCAGCAGCCAAGAATTATGGGGACAGATTAAACCCACTGAAGCTTTCTTT
CASSQELWGQIKPTEAFF
>TRBD1|TRBV11-2|once|TRBJ2-1|16
TGTGCCAGCAGCTTCTGGGACAGGGGGCAGAACAATGAGCAGTTCTTC
CASSFWDRGQNNEQFF
>TRBD2|TRBV29-1|.|TRBJ2-1|17
TGCAGCGTGCCGCCGGCGAGCGGGAGGGCGTCCTACAATGAGCAGTTCTTC
CSVPPASGRASYNEQFF
>TRBD1|TRBV5-1|once|TRBJ2-1|15
TGCGCCAGCAGCTTGAAGACAGGGGACTACAATGAGCAGTTCTTC
CASSLKTGDYNEQFF
>.|TRBV19|.|TRBJ1-2|14
TGTGCCAGTAGTATCGGCAGGGCCTACTATGGCTACACCTTC
CASSIGRAYYGYTF
>TRBD1|TRBV6-5|.|TRBJ2-4|12
TGTGCCAGCAGAAGACAGGGGGACATTCAGTACTTC
CASRRQGDIQYF
>TRBD2|TRBV7-6|.|TRBJ2-1|15
TGTGCCAGCAGCCAACTAGCGGGGGAATACAATGAGCAGTTCTTC
CASSQLAGEYNEQFF
>TRBD2|TRBV7-3|.|TRBJ2-5|16
TGTGCCAGCAGCCCGCTGGGGAATAGCGGGAGGGAGACCCAGTACTTC
CASSPLGNSGRETQYF
>TRBD2|TRBV27|.|TRBJ2-1|17
TGTGCCAGCAGCTGGGGACCCTGGGAGGGGCCCCACAATGAGCAGTTCTTC
CASSWGPWEGPHNEQFF
>TRBD2|TRBV19|.|TRBJ2-7|16
TGTGCCAGTAGTAAAAAACTAGCGGGCAGCTCCTACGAGCAGTACTTC
CASSKKLAGSSYEQYF
>.|TRBV5-1|once|TRBJ1-1|14
TGCGCCAGCAGCTTGGCGGGGGGCGTGACTGAAGCTTTCTTT
CASSLAGGVTEAFF
>.|TRBV5-8|.|TRBJ2-6|18
TGTGCCAGCAGCTTGGGGACAGTTCAAAGCTCTGGGGCCAACGTCCTGACTTTC
CASSLGTVQSSGANVLTF
>TRBD1|TRBV11-2|.|TRBJ2-2|17
TGTGCCAGCAGCTTCTTCCGGGGACAGGGGAGCACCGGGGAGCTGTTTTTT
CASSFFRGQGSTGELFF
>TRBD2|TRBV30|.|TRBJ2-5|15
TGTGCCTGGAGCCGACTAGCGGGTCCCCAAGAGACCCAGTACTTC
CAWSRLAGPQETQYF
>TRBD2|TRBV9|.|TRBJ2-1|16
TGTGCCAGCAGCGTACCAGCGGGGGGACAGAACAATGAGCAGTTCTTC
CASSVPAGGQNNEQFF
>.|TRBV18|.|TRBJ2-2|16
TGTGCCAGCTCGGGGGCAGGGGCCGCGAACACCGGGGAGCTGTTTTTT
CASSGAGAANTGELFF
>.|TRBV13|.|TRBJ1-6|13
TGTGCCAGCAGCTTCAGTGGTAATTCACCCCTCCACTTT
CASSFSGNSPLHF
>.|TRBV6-6|.|TRBJ1-5|15
TGTGCCAGCAGTTACAGGGGGATGGACTATCAGCCCCAGCATTTT
CASSYRGMDYQPQHF
>.|TRBV15|.|TRBJ2-7|13
TGTGCCACCAGCAGAGCTTCGGCCTACGAGCAGTACTTC
CATSRASAYEQYF
>TRBD1|TRBV6-5|.|TRBJ2-2|14
TGTGCCACCGAATGGACAGGGGAACCCGGGGAGCTGTTTTTT
CATEWTGEPGELFF
>.|TRBV5-1|.|TRBJ1-1|14
TGCGCCAGCAGTTCAGGGACACGTTGGACTGAAGCTTTCTTT
CASSSGTRWTEAFF
>.|TRBV10-2|.|TRBJ2-5|11
TGCGCCAGCAGGCAGGTGGGGACCCAGTACTTC
CASRQVGTQYF